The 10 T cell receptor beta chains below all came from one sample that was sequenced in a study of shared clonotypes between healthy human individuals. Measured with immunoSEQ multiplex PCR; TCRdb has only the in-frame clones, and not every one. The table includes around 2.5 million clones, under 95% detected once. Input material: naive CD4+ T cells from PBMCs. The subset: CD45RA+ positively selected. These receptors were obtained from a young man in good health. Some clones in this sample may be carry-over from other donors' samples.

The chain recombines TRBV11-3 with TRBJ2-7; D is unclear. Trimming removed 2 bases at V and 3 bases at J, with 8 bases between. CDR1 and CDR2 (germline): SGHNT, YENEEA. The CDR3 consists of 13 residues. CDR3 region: CASSLHFDYEQYF. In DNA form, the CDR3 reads TGTGCCAGCAGCTTACACTTCGACTACGAGCAGTACTTC.

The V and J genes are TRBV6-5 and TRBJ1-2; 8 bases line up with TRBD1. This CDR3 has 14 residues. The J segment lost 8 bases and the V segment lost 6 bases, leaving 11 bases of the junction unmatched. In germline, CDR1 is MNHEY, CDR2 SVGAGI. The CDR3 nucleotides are TGTGCCAGCAGCTGGGACAGGCGAGTGGGCGGCTACACCTTC. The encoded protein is CASSWDRRVGGYTF.

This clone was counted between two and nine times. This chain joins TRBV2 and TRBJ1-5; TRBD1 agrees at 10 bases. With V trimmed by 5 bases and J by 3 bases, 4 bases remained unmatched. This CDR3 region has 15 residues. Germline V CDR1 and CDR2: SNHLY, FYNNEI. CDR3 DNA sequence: TGTGCCAGCAGTCGGGACAGGGGCTACAATCAGCCCCAGCATTTT. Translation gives CASSRDRGYNQPQHF.

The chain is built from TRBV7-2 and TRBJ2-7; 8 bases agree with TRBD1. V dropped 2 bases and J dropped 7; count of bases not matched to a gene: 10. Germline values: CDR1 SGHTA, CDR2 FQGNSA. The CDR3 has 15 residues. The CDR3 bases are TGTGCCAGCAGCTTATTGCGCCAGGGGGCGCGAGAGCAGTACTTC. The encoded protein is CASSLLRQGAREQYF.

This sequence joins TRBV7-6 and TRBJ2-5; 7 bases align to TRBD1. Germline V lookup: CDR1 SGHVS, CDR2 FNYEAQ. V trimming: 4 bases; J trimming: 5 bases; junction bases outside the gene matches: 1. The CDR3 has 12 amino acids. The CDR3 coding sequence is TGTGCCAGCAGCTCGACAGGGGAGACCCAGTACTTC. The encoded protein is CASSSTGETQYF. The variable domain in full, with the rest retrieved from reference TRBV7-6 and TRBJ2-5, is GAGVSQSPRYKVTKRGQDVALRCDPISGHVSLYWYRQALGQGPEFLTYFNYEAQQDKSGLPNDRFSAERPEGSISTLTIQRTEQRDSAMYRCASSSTGETQYFGPGTRLLVL.

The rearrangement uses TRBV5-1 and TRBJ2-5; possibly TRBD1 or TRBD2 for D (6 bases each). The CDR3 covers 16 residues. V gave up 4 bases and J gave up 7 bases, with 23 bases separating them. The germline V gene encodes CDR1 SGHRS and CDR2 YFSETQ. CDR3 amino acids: CASSPGADSLRLTQYF. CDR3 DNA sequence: TGCGCCAGCAGCCCGGGGGCGGACAGCCTCAGATTGACCCAGTACTTC.

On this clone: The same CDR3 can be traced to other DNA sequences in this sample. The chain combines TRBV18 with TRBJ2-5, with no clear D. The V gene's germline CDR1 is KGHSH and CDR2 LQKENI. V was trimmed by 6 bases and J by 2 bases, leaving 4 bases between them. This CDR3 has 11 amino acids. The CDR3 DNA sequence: TGTGCCAGCTCGTTACAAGAGACCCAGTACTTC. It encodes CASSLQETQYF. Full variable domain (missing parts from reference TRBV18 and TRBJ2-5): NAGVMQNPRHLVRRRGQEARLRCSPMKGHSHVYWYRQLPEEGLKFMVYLQKENIIDESGMPKERFSAEFPKEGPSILRIQQVVRGDSAAYFCASSLQETQYFGPGTRLLVL.

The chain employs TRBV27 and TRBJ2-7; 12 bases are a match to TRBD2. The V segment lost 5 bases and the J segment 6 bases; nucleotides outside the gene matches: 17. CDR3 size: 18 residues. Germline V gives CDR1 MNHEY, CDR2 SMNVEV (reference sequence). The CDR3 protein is CASSPLRASGRARSEQYF. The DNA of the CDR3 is TGTGCCAGCAGTCCCCTTAGGGCTAGCGGGAGGGCCCGCTCCGAGCAGTACTTC.

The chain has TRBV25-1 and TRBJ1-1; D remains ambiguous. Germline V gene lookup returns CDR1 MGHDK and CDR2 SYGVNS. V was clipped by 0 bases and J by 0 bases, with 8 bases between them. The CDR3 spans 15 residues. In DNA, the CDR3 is TGTGCCAGCAGTGAATATGCAGGTTTGAACACTGAAGCTTTCTTT. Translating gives CASSEYAGLNTEAFF. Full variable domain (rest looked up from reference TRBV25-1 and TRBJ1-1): EADIYQTPRYLVIGTGKKITLECSQTMGHDKMYWYQQDPGMELHLIHYSYGVNSTEKGDLSSESTVSRIRTEHFPLTLESARPSHTSQYLCASSEYAGLNTEAFFGQGTRLTVV.

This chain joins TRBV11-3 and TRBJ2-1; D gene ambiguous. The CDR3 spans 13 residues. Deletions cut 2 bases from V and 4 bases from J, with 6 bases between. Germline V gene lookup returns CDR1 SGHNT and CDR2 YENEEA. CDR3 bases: TGTGCCAGCAGCTTAACCTCTTACAATGAGCAGTTCTTC. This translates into CASSLTSYNEQFF.